These 26 T cell receptor beta chains share one sample of origin, sequenced in a study of response to subunit inactivated influenza vaccine. TCRdb reprocessed the RT-PCR reads with MiXCR, giving one entry per CDR3 protein. This repertoire shows 500,000 or so distinct CDR3 sequences, more than 15% found once; its top ten account for around 3%. The input for sequencing was CD4+ T cells sorted from PBMCs, taken around 25 months after vaccination. The receptors derive from a man between 45 and 75 years old who received an inactivated influenza vaccine.

CDR3 bases: TGCAGTGCGGGAACGGTCCCGGGGGCCAACGTCCTGACTTTC. This codes for CSAGTVPGANVLTF. This chain uses TRBV20-1 with TRBJ2-6; D unresolved. In germline, CDR1 is DFQATT, CDR2 SNEGSKA (reference sequence). This CDR3 comprises 14 residues. Trimming took off 6 bases at V and 4 bases at J, with 13 bases between the two ends.

At least ten counts were recorded for this clonotype. V gene TRBV29-1 combines with J gene TRBJ2-3; 8 bases fit TRBD2. CDR3 length: 17 amino acids. CDR1 SQVTM and CDR2 ANQGSEA come from the germline V gene. Unmatched junction bases numbered 14, after V lost 6 bases and J lost 0 bases. The CDR3 region is CSVPPAGAPGSTDTQYF. In DNA, the CDR3 is TGCAGCGTCCCTCCAGCGGGAGCCCCGGGAAGCACAGATACGCAGTATTTT.

This clonotype was counted only a few times. This chain connects TRBV12-3 or TRBV12-4 to TRBJ2-6; D is ambiguous. The CDR3 consists of 15 residues. V lost 2 bases and J lost 0, with 5 bases in between. This CDR3 is CASSLRNSGANVLTF. The CDR3 DNA reads as TGTGCCAGCAGTTTAAGGAACTCTGGGGCCAACGTCCTGACTTTC.

In its sample, this clonotype was seen many times. This chain connects TRBV5-1 to TRBJ2-7; D may be TRBD1 (5 bases). The V and J ends lost 1 base and 7 bases respectively, with 18 bases between them. Per the germline V gene, CDR1 is SGHRS and CDR2 is YFSETQ. CDR3 length: 15 amino acids. CDR3 sequence: CASSLQGSPSGEQYF. CDR3 in DNA: TGCGCCAGCAGCTTGCAGGGTTCCCCCAGTGGTGAGCAGTACTTC.

V usage is TRBV20-1 and J usage is TRBJ2-7; D possibly corresponds to TRBD2 (6 bases). Germline CDR1 and CDR2: DFQATT and SNEGSKA (reference sequence). CDR3 length: 16 amino acids. V was clipped by 1 base and J by 1 base, with 17 bases between them. The CDR3 DNA sequence: TGCAGTGCTAGAGCCCCGATTACTAGCAGTTCCTACGAGCAGTACTTC. Its protein product is CSARAPITSSSYEQYF.

The CDR3 DNA reads TGTGCCAGCAGCTTAGAACAGCCGAGAGCGAACACCGGGGAGCTGTTTTTT. The encoded protein is CASSLEQPRANTGELFF. The chain has TRBV7-6 and TRBJ2-2; D remains ambiguous. This CDR3 is 17 amino acids long. Germline CDR1 reads SGHVS; CDR2 reads FNYEAQ. V gave up 1 base and J gave up 0 bases, with 12 bases separating them.

The table lists this clonotype with a few counts. The chain has TRBV2 and TRBJ2-7; maybe TRBD2 (5 bases). There are 14 residues in the CDR3. Germline CDR1 reads SNHLY; CDR2 reads FYNNEI. V was cut by 1 base and J by 2 bases, with 9 bases left in between. The CDR3 protein is CASSEGGGTYEQYF. CDR3 in DNA: TGTGCCAGCAGTGAAGGAGGAGGTACCTACGAGCAGTACTTC. The whole variable domain, remainder taken from reference TRBV2 and TRBJ2-7, is EPEVTQTPSHQVTQMGQEVILRCVPISNHLYFYWYRQILGQKVEFLVSFYNNEISEKSEIFDDQFSVERPDGSNFTLKIRSTKLEDSAMYFCASSEGGGTYEQYFGPGTRLTVT.

This chain connects TRBV24-1 to TRBJ1-4, with D maybe TRBD1 (6 bases). This CDR3 spans 15 amino acids. V gave up 3 bases and J gave up 8 bases, with 15 bases separating them. Per germline, CDR1 KGHDR and CDR2 SFDVKD. As DNA, the CDR3 is TGTGCCACCAGTGATGGACAGTGGTCGGGCGAAAAACTGTTTTTT. The encoded protein is CATSDGQWSGEKLFF.

This chain connects TRBV5-1 to TRBJ2-2, with 11 bases that match TRBD2. Germline CDR1 reads SGHRS; CDR2 reads YFSETQ. The length of the CDR3 is 18 residues. Trimming at V came to 7 bases and at J to 0 bases, leaving 11 bases not matched to a gene. The DNA of the CDR3 is TGCGCCAGCCATAGGGGGCTAGCGGGAGGCCCGAACACCGGGGAGCTGTTTTTT. The encoded protein is CASHRGLAGGPNTGELFF.

The chain employs TRBV7-2 and TRBJ2-1; perhaps TRBD1 as D (5 bases). V lost 6 bases and J 6 bases, leaving 15 bases between the germline ends. The CDR3 extends over 14 amino acids. Germline V gives CDR1 SGHTA, CDR2 FQGNSA. In nucleotides, the CDR3 is TGTGCCAGCAGTTCAAGGGGCAGCTTCAATGAGCAGTTCTTC. Translating gives CASSSRGSFNEQFF.

There are a few counts of this clonotype. The gene calls are TRBV27 and TRBJ1-4; D is unclear. Germline loops: CDR1 MNHEY, CDR2 SMNVEV (reference sequence). This CDR3 is 19 amino acids long. Trimming removed 8 bases at V and 0 bases at J, with 25 bases between. The CDR3 DNA reads TGTGCCAGCCCCGGGCCGGCGGACGGTTCAAAAACAACTAATGAAAAACTGTTTTTT. It codes for CASPGPADGSKTTNEKLFF.

The chain has TRBV10-3 and TRBJ2-7, with TRBD1 matching 10 bases. CDR3 length: 15 residues. J was trimmed by 0 bases and V by 4 bases; bases with no gene match: 3. The germline V gene has CDR1 ENHRY and CDR2 SYGVKD. In nucleotides, the CDR3 is TGTGCCATCAGTGGCCGGACAGGGGGCTCCTACGAGCAGTACTTC. As protein: CAISGRTGGSYEQYF.

The chain uses TRBV6-5 and TRBJ2-5; 7 nucleotides line up with TRBD2. The J segment lost 9 bases and the V segment lost 2 bases, leaving 9 bases of the junction unmatched. CDR3 size: 14 residues. Germline CDR1 is MNHEY and CDR2 is SVGAGI. This CDR3 reads CASSYTGGGGAQYF. CDR3 coding DNA: TGTGCCAGCAGTTACACTGGCGGGGGAGGGGCCCAGTACTTC.

This clonotype was seen a few times. The chain couples TRBV27 to TRBJ2-3; no firm D call. CDR1 MNHEY and CDR2 SMNVEV come from the germline V gene (reference sequence). The CDR3 extends over 14 amino acids. The ends were cut back, 3 bases at V and 2 bases at J, with 9 bases in the middle. The chain's CDR3 is CASSFLHPTDTQYF. In nucleotides, the CDR3 is TGTGCCAGCAGTTTCCTACACCCCACAGATACGCAGTATTTT.

This clonotype came up many times. The chain carries TRBV5-1 and TRBJ2-3; 8 bases fit TRBD2. The CDR3 consists of 15 residues. Germline V gene data show CDR1 as SGHRS and CDR2 as YFSETQ. V was pared by 4 bases and J by 4 bases, with 8 bases of the junction left unmatched. The CDR3 reads CASSKQAGVADTQYF. CDR3 nucleotides: TGCGCCAGCAGCAAACAAGCGGGAGTGGCAGATACGCAGTATTTT.

The sample holds a few counts of this clonotype. V and J are TRBV7-2 and TRBJ2-3; D perhaps matches TRBD2 (5 bases). Germline V CDR1 and CDR2: SGHTA, FQGNSA. Trimming cost V 3 bases and J 0 bases, with 10 bases left between them. CDR3 size: 15 residues. CDR3 nucleotide sequence: TGTGCCAGCAGCTTTGTAGCGTCAAGCACAGATACGCAGTATTTT. This encodes CASSFVASSTDTQYF.

A single count supports this clonotype. A much larger clone lies a single base off, so this may be a read error. Because the CDR3 is missing its conserved closing phenylalanine or tryptophan, this is likely a read error. The rearrangement links TRBV6-2 or TRBV6-3 to TRBJ1-4; D uncertain. Germline assignment: CDR1 MNHEY and CDR2 SVGEGT. Trimming pared 7 bases from V and 7 bases from J, leaving 7 bases between. The CDR3 is made up of 11 amino acids. The DNA for the CDR3 is TGTGCCAGCAAATTGAGTGAAAAACTGTTTATT. Its translation is CASKLSEKLFI.

This clonotype was detected a few times. The rearrangement uses TRBV25-1 and TRBJ2-1; possible D gene TRBD2, 5 bases. The CDR3 extends over 13 amino acids. V was clipped by 2 bases and J by 9 bases, with 11 bases between them. Looked up from germline, CDR1 is MGHDK and CDR2 is SYGVNS. CDR3 protein: CASSEERGSEQFF. CDR3 DNA sequence: TGTGCCAGCAGTGAAGAGAGAGGGAGTGAGCAGTTCTTC.

This chain connects TRBV30 to TRBJ2-5; tentative D call: TRBD1 (6 bases). The CDR3 loop spans 12 amino acids. Germline CDR1 and CDR2: GTSNPN and SVGIG (reference sequence). V was cut by 2 bases and J by 5 bases, with 9 bases left in between. The CDR3: CAWSTGLETQYF. The CDR3 bases are TGTGCCTGGAGTACAGGGTTGGAGACCCAGTACTTC.

The chain recombines TRBV12-3 or TRBV12-4 with TRBJ2-6; D gene unclear. CDR3 length equals 14 residues. Trimming shortened V by 8 bases and J by 0 bases, and 8 bases separated the two germline ends. The CDR3 spells CASATSSGANVLTF. CDR3 DNA: TGTGCCAGCGCGACTTCCTCTGGGGCCAACGTCCTGACTTTC.

The sample holds a few counts of this clonotype. The CDR3 reads CATGTNTGELFF. CDR3 DNA sequence: TGTGCCACCGGAACTAACACCGGGGAGCTGTTTTTT. The genes are TRBV24-1 and TRBJ2-2; D is undetermined. Trimming took off 9 bases at V and 2 bases at J, with 6 bases between the two ends. Germline V gene lookup returns CDR1 KGHDR and CDR2 SFDVKD. The CDR3 sequence is 12 residues long.

The chain carries TRBV20-1 and TRBJ1-1, with 7 bases identical to TRBD1. The CDR3 has 17 residues. V was clipped by 2 bases and J by 0 bases; unmatched bases: 12. The germline CDR1 and CDR2 sequences are DFQATT and SNEGSKA (reference sequence). The CDR3 is CSARNDRQGRVNTEAFF. Written as DNA, the CDR3 is TGCAGTGCTAGAAACGATAGACAGGGCCGGGTGAACACTGAAGCTTTCTTT.

This clonotype was seen many times. The V call is TRBV20-1, the J call TRBJ1-4; 7 nucleotides agree with TRBD1. The CDR3 covers 12 residues. J lost 5 bases, V lost 6 bases, and 3 bases had no gene match. CDR1 DFQATT and CDR2 SNEGSKA come from the germline V gene (reference sequence). CDR3 bases: TGCAGTGCAATGACAGGGAATGAAAAACTGTTTTTT. Amino acids: CSAMTGNEKLFF.

The table lists this clonotype with a few counts. V and J are TRBV29-1 and TRBJ2-3; 8 positions match TRBD2. Germline CDR1 is SQVTM and CDR2 is ANQGSEA. V was clipped by 3 bases and J by 2 bases; unmatched bases: 10. This CDR3 contains 16 residues. CDR3 nucleotide sequence: TGCAGCGTTGACGGTGCGAGACTAGCGAACACAGATACGCAGTATTTT. Translation: CSVDGARLANTDTQYF.

The CDR3 coding sequence is TGTGCCAGCAGCTCAGGGGCACGGCAGCCCCAGCATTTT. This codes for CASSSGARQPQHF. The J gene is TRBJ1-5, the V gene TRBV6-2 or TRBV6-3, with D possibly matching TRBD1 (6 bases). Trimming stripped 6 bases from V and 7 bases from J, with 13 bases between. Germline V CDR1 and CDR2: MNHEY, SVGEGT. This CDR3 region has 13 residues.

The V call is TRBV7-2, the J call TRBJ1-2; TRBD1 matches 12 bases. Germline CDR1 and CDR2: SGHTA and FQGNSA. The CDR3 covers 14 residues. Trimming took 4 bases from V and 8 from J; bases not matched to a gene: 5. The CDR3 sequence: CASSSGQGAWGYTF. The DNA for the CDR3 is TGTGCCAGCAGCTCGGGACAGGGGGCGTGGGGCTACACCTTC.